These 22 T cell receptor beta chains originate from one sample sequenced in a study of OX40 agonist ivuxolimab in advanced cancers. Clones were sequenced by immunoSEQ multiplex PCR, and TCRdb holds only the in-frame ones, with some missing. The repertoire includes 55,000 to 70,000 clones, around 83% of them detected once, and 4% to 6% sits in the top ten. This specimen consisted of CD4+ or CD8+ T cells sorted from blood, obtained in a trial of the OX40 agonist ivuxolimab. These receptors were taken from an adult with an advanced solid tumor such as melanoma, head and neck, liver or kidney cancer.

V and J are TRBV7-9 and TRBJ1-4; no clear D gene. Germline loops: CDR1 SEHNR, CDR2 FQNEAQ (reference sequence). The length of the CDR3 is 12 residues. Trimming stripped 3 bases from V and 4 bases from J, with 3 bases between. CDR3 bases: TGTGCCAGCAGCTTGATTAATGAAAAACTGTTTTTT. This codes for CASSLINEKLFF.

This sequence joins TRBV2 and TRBJ2-1, with 7 positions matching TRBD1. The CDR3 runs 14 residues. The germline V gene has CDR1 SNHLY and CDR2 FYNNEI. V gave up 6 bases and J gave up 4 bases; unmatched junction bases: 6. The CDR3 region has the DNA TGTGCCAGCAGGTACGGGACAGAATACAATGAGCAGTTCTTC. Translating gives CASRYGTEYNEQFF. The whole variable domain, filled in from reference TRBV2 and TRBJ2-1, reads EPEVTQTPSHQVTQMGQEVILRCVPISNHLYFYWYRQILGQKVEFLVSFYNNEISEKSEIFDDQFSVERPDGSNFTLKIRSTKLEDSAMYFCASRYGTEYNEQFFGPGTRLTVL.

The chain combines TRBV14 with TRBJ2-1, with 8 nucleotides matching TRBD1. Germline lookup yields CDR1 SGHDN and CDR2 FVKESK. The trim removed 0 bases at V and 3 bases at J, leaving 7 bases unmatched. CDR3 length equals 17 residues. The DNA of the CDR3 is TGTGCCAGCAGCCAAGATTATCCAGGGGGCGGCTACAATGAGCAGTTCTTC. This encodes CASSQDYPGGGYNEQFF.

The genes are TRBV12-5 and TRBJ2-2, with TRBD2 matching 12 bases. V lost 0 bases and J lost 6; bases outside the gene matches: 8. This CDR3 region has 18 residues. Germline V gene lookup returns CDR1 LGHNT and CDR2 FRNRAP. CDR3 sequence: CASGLVRIGLAGSGELFF. The CDR3 DNA reads TGTGCTAGTGGTTTGGTAAGAATCGGACTAGCGGGATCCGGGGAGCTGTTTTTT.

The chain employs TRBV27 and TRBJ2-1, with TRBD2 matching over 10 bases. Trimming took 11 bases from V and 7 from J; bases not matched to a gene: 14. The CDR3 runs to 15 residues. CDR1 and CDR2 from the germline V gene are MNHEY and SMNVEV (reference sequence). The CDR3 nucleotides read TGTGCCCAGGTCACAGCGGGAGGGCCGGGTAATGAGCAGTTCTTC. Its translation: CAQVTAGGPGNEQFF.

The chain recombines TRBV4-2 with TRBJ1-1; possibly TRBD1 for D (5 bases). V gave up 1 base and J gave up 6 bases, with 6 bases separating them. The CDR3 is 12 amino acids. Germline CDR1 reads LGHNA; CDR2 reads YNFKEQ. DNA of the CDR3: TGTGCCAGCAGCCAAGGGGGCGCTGAAGCTTTCTTT. It codes for CASSQGGAEAFF.

This chain connects TRBV30 to TRBJ1-5, with TRBD1 as a possible D gene (6 bases). The germline gives CDR1 GTSNPN, CDR2 SVGIG (reference sequence). Trimming pared 4 bases from V and 1 base from J, leaving 14 bases between. This CDR3 region has 15 residues. CDR3 bases: TGTGCCTGGAATTCTAGGGGGGGGAGCAATCAGCCCCAGCATTTT. Its protein is CAWNSRGGSNQPQHF.

The rearrangement joins TRBV19 to TRBJ1-2; tentative D call: TRBD1 (5 bases). The germline V and J ends were trimmed by 4 bases and 2 bases, with 14 bases remaining between them. The CDR3 has 15 residues. Germline V gives CDR1 LNHDA, CDR2 SQIVND (reference sequence). In nucleotides, the CDR3 is TGTGCCAGTAGTACCCCGGGTCGGGGGAACTATGGCTACACCTTC. Translated: CASSTPGRGNYGYTF. The full variable domain, with the rest looked up from reference TRBV19 and TRBJ1-2, is DGGITQSPKYLFRKEGQNVTLSCEQNLNHDAMYWYRQDPGQGLRLIYYSQIVNDFQKGDIAEGYSVSREKKESFPLTVTSAQKNPTAFYLCASSTPGRGNYGYTFGSGTRLTVV.

This chain links TRBV7-2 with TRBJ1-1; D is unresolved. The germline V gene encodes CDR1 SGHTA and CDR2 FQGNSA. V was shortened by 5 bases and J by 3 bases, with 13 bases between the two germline ends. The CDR3 covers 14 residues. The CDR3 is CASSTPGRYTEAFF. CDR3 coding DNA: TGTGCCAGCAGCACTCCCGGGAGGTACACTGAAGCTTTCTTT.

The J gene is TRBJ2-7, the V gene TRBV19; no firm D call. The V and J ends lost 2 bases and 3 bases respectively, with 11 bases between them. The length of the CDR3 is 14 residues. Germline V gene lookup returns CDR1 LNHDA and CDR2 SQIVND (reference sequence). CDR3 in amino acids: CASSISNQYYEQYF. As DNA, the CDR3 is TGTGCCAGTAGTATAAGCAACCAATACTACGAGCAGTACTTC.

The rearrangement uses TRBV5-6 and TRBJ2-5, with D unclear. CDR1 is SGHDT and CDR2 is YYEEEE in the germline V gene. The CDR3 has 15 amino acids. Deletions cut 4 bases from V and 5 bases from J, with 18 bases between. CDR3 sequence reads: CASSTSGPRWETQYF. CDR3 coding DNA: TGTGCCAGCAGCACCTCCGGGCCCCGGTGGGAGACCCAGTACTTC.

On this clone: Distinct nucleotide sequences in the sample also encode this CDR3. In nucleotides, the CDR3 is TGTGCCAGTAGCCCCCGGTGGGCAGGAGAGGCCGAGCAGTACTTC. Amino acid sequence: CASSPRWAGEAEQYF. This chain connects TRBV2 to TRBJ2-7; D remains ambiguous. The CDR3 sequence is 15 residues long. Germline lookup yields CDR1 SNHLY and CDR2 FYNNEI. Between the trimmed V and J ends, which lost 9 bases and 6 bases, there was a span of 24 bases.

In this sample, this clone is medium-sized (0.01 to 0.1%). The CDR3 protein is CASSLVRQGAVEQYF. The CDR3 DNA follows: TGTGCCAGCAGCTTAGTTAGACAGGGGGCCGTCGAGCAGTACTTC. The J gene is TRBJ2-7, the V gene TRBV7-9; 10 nucleotides line up with TRBD1. This CDR3 is 15 amino acids long. V gave up 1 base and J gave up 6 bases; unmatched junction bases: 6. CDR1 SEHNR and CDR2 FQNEAQ come from the germline V gene (reference sequence). The complete variable domain, with remaining parts taken from reference TRBV7-9 and TRBJ2-7, reads DTGVSQNPRHKITKRGQNVTFRCDPISEHNRLYWYRQTLGQGPEFLTYFQNEAQLEKSRLLSDRFSAERPKGSFSTLEIQRTEQGDSAMYLCASSLVRQGAVEQYFGPGTRLTVT.

The chain has TRBV5-4 and TRBJ1-6; no reliable D call. Trimming stripped 0 bases from V and 4 bases from J, with 5 bases between. The CDR3 covers 14 residues. CDR1 SGHNT and CDR2 YYREEE come from the germline V gene (reference sequence). The CDR3 DNA reads as TGTGCCAGCAGCTTGGGACAATATAATTCACCCCTCCACTTT. This translates into CASSLGQYNSPLHF.

The chain has TRBV11-3 and TRBJ2-7; D is possibly TRBD1 (6 bases). The V gene lost 5 bases and the J gene lost 3 bases, with 14 bases spanning the gap. Per germline, CDR1 SGHNT and CDR2 YENEEA. The CDR3 runs to 14 residues. CDR3 protein: CASSQWDTFYEQYF. Here the CDR3 DNA reads TGTGCCAGCAGCCAATGGGACACTTTCTACGAGCAGTACTTC.

The V gene is TRBV2, the J gene TRBJ1-2; D may be TRBD1 (6 bases). V lost 4 bases and J lost 8, with 11 bases in between. This CDR3 spans 12 amino acids. The germline V gene encodes CDR1 SNHLY and CDR2 FYNNEI. The CDR3 DNA is TGTGCCAGCAGTGTGGGGGCTAAAGGCTACACCTTC. It encodes CASSVGAKGYTF.

The chain combines TRBV14 with TRBJ2-1; the D gene is possibly TRBD1 (5 bases). This CDR3 spans 13 amino acids. V lost 5 bases, J lost 10 bases, and 15 bases lay in between. Germline V lookup: CDR1 SGHDN, CDR2 FVKESK. CDR3 sequence: CASSFLPRQEQFF. The CDR3 nucleotides read TGTGCCAGCAGCTTTCTGCCGCGACAGGAGCAGTTCTTC.

CDR3 DNA sequence: TGTGCCAGCAGTTACTCGGGCATCTATGGCTACACCTTC. It specifies CASSYSGIYGYTF. This chain links TRBV6-5 with TRBJ1-2; no clear D gene. Looked up from germline, CDR1 is MNHEY and CDR2 is SVGAGI. This CDR3 is built from 13 residues. The V and J ends lost 0 bases and 4 bases respectively, with 6 bases between them.

The chain uses TRBV10-3 and TRBJ2-7, with D unresolved. This CDR3 has 13 residues. Per germline, CDR1 ENHRY and CDR2 SYGVKD. The V end was cut by 0 bases, the J end by 3 bases, with 6 bases between. Written as DNA, the CDR3 is TGTGCCATCAGTGAGTCAGGCAGCTACGAGCAGTACTTC. Its protein is CAISESGSYEQYF.

The chain uses TRBV4-1 and TRBJ2-5; D unresolved. The DNA end is more similar to TRBJ2-7, so the J call may be wrong. The CDR3 spans 15 residues. Per the germline V gene, CDR1 is MGHRA and CDR2 is YSYEKL. As DNA, the CDR3 is TGCGCCAGCAGCCTCGACCTTACACCTGTCTACGAGCAGTACTTC. It encodes CASSLDLTPVYEQYF.

CDR3 DNA: TGCGCCAGCAGCGTTGACAGGAACTATGGCTACACCTTC. This sequence encodes CASSVDRNYGYTF. The chain links TRBV5-1 to TRBJ1-2, with D possibly being TRBD1 (6 bases). Germline V CDR1 and CDR2: SGHRS, YFSETQ. This CDR3 is built from 13 residues. The V and J ends lost 4 bases and 2 bases respectively, with 9 bases between them.

The rearrangement uses TRBV6-5 and TRBJ2-5; maybe TRBD1 (6 bases). The CDR3 runs 15 residues. V was cut by 4 bases and J by 6 bases, with 18 bases left in between. Germline V gene lookup returns CDR1 MNHEY and CDR2 SVGAGI. CDR3 in DNA: TGTGCCAGCAGTTTGACCCCAGGGGAGCTGAAGACCCAGTACTTC. Protein product: CASSLTPGELKTQYF.